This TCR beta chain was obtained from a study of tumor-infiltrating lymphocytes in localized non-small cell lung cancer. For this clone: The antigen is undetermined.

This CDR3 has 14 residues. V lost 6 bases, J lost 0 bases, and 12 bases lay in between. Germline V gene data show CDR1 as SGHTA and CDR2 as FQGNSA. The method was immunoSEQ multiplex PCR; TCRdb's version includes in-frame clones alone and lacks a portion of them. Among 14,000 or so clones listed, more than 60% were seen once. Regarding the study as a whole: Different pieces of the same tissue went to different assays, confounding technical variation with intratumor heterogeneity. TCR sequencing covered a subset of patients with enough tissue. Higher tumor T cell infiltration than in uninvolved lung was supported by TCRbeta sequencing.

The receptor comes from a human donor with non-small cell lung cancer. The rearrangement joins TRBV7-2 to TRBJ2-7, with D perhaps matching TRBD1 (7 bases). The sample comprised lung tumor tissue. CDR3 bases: TGTGCCAGCAGGCGCGGGACAGACTCCTACGAGCAGTACTTC. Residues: CASRRGTDSYEQYF.